Listed below are T cell receptor beta chains from one sample, sequenced in a study of metastatic and nonmetastatic thyroid tumors. Through MiXCR, TCRdb re-clonotyped the PCR reads. Of fewer than 4,500 clones in the sample, approximately 29% were seen once. Sequencing was performed on adjacent normal tissue. The source is a male donor with papillary thyroid cancer or a benign thyroid nodule (not recorded which). Some clones in this sample may be carry-over from other donors' samples. CDR3s include the opening cysteine and the closing phenylalanine or tryptophan. A D gene is named only where the DNA matches it firmly. For some rows the clone size is stated as once, few or many, or as a class when expanded; others skip it.

j_call: TRBJ1-2; v_call: TRBV6-1; d_call: NA; clone_size: NA; cdr3_aa: CALSGEANYGYTF; cdr3_nt: TGTGCCCTTTCGGGGGAGGCAAACTATGGCTACACCTTC
j_call: TRBJ1-4; v_call: TRBV12-3/TRBV12-4; d_call: NA; clone_size: NA; cdr3_aa: CASIFRPSGRGIEKLFF; cdr3_nt: TGTGCCAGCATTTTCAGGCCTAGTGGCAGGGGAATTGAAAAACTGTTTTTT
j_call: TRBJ2-7; v_call: TRBV28; d_call: NA; clone_size: NA; cdr3_aa: CASSSHHEQYF; cdr3_nt: TGTGCCAGCAGTTCCCACCACGAGCAGTACTTC
j_call: TRBJ2-7; v_call: TRBV6-1; d_call: TRBD2; clone_size: few; cdr3_aa: CASRGLAGSYYQYF; cdr3_nt: TGTGCCAGCAGGGGACTAGCTGGGTCCTACTATCAGTACTTC
j_call: TRBJ1-5; v_call: TRBV6-6; d_call: NA; clone_size: NA; cdr3_aa: CASSYRGDQPQHF; cdr3_nt: TGTGCCAGCAGTTACAGGGGTGATCAGCCCCAGCATTTT
j_call: TRBJ2-7; v_call: TRBV28; d_call: NA; clone_size: NA; cdr3_aa: CASSRQPYEQYF; cdr3_nt: TGTGCCAGCAGTCGACAGCCCTACGAGCAGTACTTC
j_call: TRBJ2-7; v_call: TRBV10-3; d_call: NA; clone_size: few; cdr3_aa: CAISEDRTFYEQYF; cdr3_nt: TGTGCCATCAGTGAGGACAGGACCTTCTACGAGCAGTACTTC
j_call: TRBJ1-2; v_call: TRBV24-1; d_call: NA; clone_size: large; cdr3_aa: CATSDFGMNYGYTF; cdr3_nt: TGTGCCACCAGTGATTTTGGGATGAACTATGGCTACACCTTC
j_call: TRBJ1-3; v_call: TRBV6-5; d_call: NA; clone_size: NA; cdr3_aa: CASSYSGPGAGNTIYF; cdr3_nt: TGTGCCAGCAGTTACTCGGGTCCAGGGGCTGGAAACACCATATATTTT
j_call: TRBJ2-1; v_call: TRBV19; d_call: TRBD2; clone_size: NA; cdr3_aa: CASSPKAGGLSSYNEQFF; cdr3_nt: TGTGCCAGTAGTCCCAAAGCGGGAGGACTGAGCTCCTACAATGAGCAGTTCTTC
j_call: TRBJ2-7; v_call: TRBV30; d_call: NA; clone_size: medium-sized; cdr3_aa: CAWSFGDYEQYF; cdr3_nt: TGTGCCTGGAGTTTCGGAGATTACGAGCAGTACTTC
j_call: TRBJ1-2; v_call: TRBV6-5; d_call: NA; clone_size: NA; cdr3_aa: CASSYTSQGGVDGYTF; cdr3_nt: TGTGCCAGCAGTTACACCTCACAGGGAGGGGTGGATGGCTACACCTTC
j_call: TRBJ2-5; v_call: TRBV29-1; d_call: TRBD1; clone_size: many; cdr3_aa: CSVNEIRDRGRQETQYF; cdr3_nt: TGCAGCGTGAATGAAATCCGGGACAGGGGCCGCCAAGAGACCCAGTACTTC
j_call: TRBJ1-4; v_call: TRBV20-1; d_call: TRBD1; clone_size: medium-sized; cdr3_aa: CSAGTVATNEKLFF; cdr3_nt: TGCAGTGCCGGGACAGTTGCAACTAATGAAAAACTGTTTTTT
j_call: TRBJ1-1; v_call: TRBV12-3/TRBV12-4; d_call: NA; clone_size: NA; cdr3_aa: CASSLDSSNTEAFF; cdr3_nt: TGTGCCAGCAGTCTGGACAGTTCGAACACTGAAGCTTTCTTT
j_call: TRBJ2-3; v_call: TRBV6-5; d_call: TRBD2; clone_size: medium-sized; cdr3_aa: CASSPYSGRKNRDTQYF; cdr3_nt: TGTGCCAGCAGTCCTTATAGCGGGAGGAAAAATAGGGATACGCAGTATTTT
j_call: TRBJ1-1; v_call: TRBV12-3/TRBV12-4; d_call: NA; clone_size: few; cdr3_aa: CASSPLGTEAFF; cdr3_nt: TGTGCCAGCAGCCCTCTCGGCACTGAAGCTTTCTTT
j_call: TRBJ2-1; v_call: TRBV7-6; d_call: TRBD2; clone_size: few; cdr3_aa: CASSLRAGGPRNEQFF; cdr3_nt: TGTGCCAGCAGCTTACGAGCGGGAGGGCCAAGGAATGAGCAGTTCTTC
j_call: TRBJ2-5; v_call: TRBV4-2; d_call: NA; clone_size: many; cdr3_aa: CASSQASGLGETQYF; cdr3_nt: TGTGCCAGCAGCCAAGCCTCAGGGCTAGGGGAGACCCAGTACTTC
j_call: TRBJ1-5; v_call: TRBV11-2; d_call: NA; clone_size: many; cdr3_aa: CASSSYSNQPQHF; cdr3_nt: TGTGCCAGCAGCTCCTATAGCAATCAGCCCCAGCATTTT
j_call: TRBJ1-5; v_call: TRBV6-1; d_call: NA; clone_size: NA; cdr3_aa: CASRQGTGQPQHF; cdr3_nt: TGTGCCAGCAGGCAGGGGACGGGTCAGCCCCAGCATTTT
j_call: TRBJ2-1; v_call: TRBV6-1; d_call: NA; clone_size: few; cdr3_aa: CASKNRLNEQFF; cdr3_nt: TGTGCCAGCAAAAACCGACTTAATGAGCAGTTCTTC
j_call: TRBJ2-2; v_call: TRBV11-2; d_call: TRBD2; clone_size: NA; cdr3_aa: CASRATSGMGGELFF; cdr3_nt: TGTGCCAGCAGAGCGACTAGCGGGATGGGCGGGGAGCTGTTTTTT
j_call: TRBJ2-3; v_call: TRBV11-2; d_call: TRBD2; clone_size: NA; cdr3_aa: CASSGTSGYTDTQYF; cdr3_nt: TGTGCCAGCAGCGGGACTAGCGGGTACACAGATACGCAGTATTTT
j_call: TRBJ1-5; v_call: TRBV5-1; d_call: NA; clone_size: NA; cdr3_aa: CASSLEGGQPQHF; cdr3_nt: TGCGCCAGCAGCTTGGAGGGAGGTCAGCCCCAGCATTTT
j_call: TRBJ2-5; v_call: TRBV2; d_call: TRBD1; clone_size: few; cdr3_aa: CARGHGTGRMETQYF; cdr3_nt: TGTGCCAGAGGACACGGGACAGGGCGAATGGAGACCCAGTACTTC
j_call: TRBJ1-5; v_call: TRBV28; d_call: TRBD1; clone_size: NA; cdr3_aa: CASSLWGQFYQPHHF; cdr3_nt: TGTGCCAGCAGTTTATGGGGACAGTTTTATCAGCCCCATCATTTT
j_call: TRBJ1-1; v_call: TRBV5-1; d_call: NA; clone_size: medium-sized; cdr3_aa: CASSGDPRNTEAFF; cdr3_nt: TGCGCCAGCAGCGGAGATCCGAGGAACACTGAAGCTTTCTTT
j_call: TRBJ2-7; v_call: TRBV5-4; d_call: NA; clone_size: NA; cdr3_aa: CASSLDYGRISYDQYF; cdr3_nt: TGTGCTAGCAGCTTGGACTATGGACGTATCTCCTACGATCAGTACTTC
j_call: TRBJ2-7; v_call: TRBV28; d_call: NA; clone_size: NA; cdr3_aa: CASSEALGASYEQYF; cdr3_nt: TGTGCCAGCAGTGAAGCGCTAGGAGCGTCCTACGAGCAGTACTTC
j_call: TRBJ2-5; v_call: TRBV5-1; d_call: TRBD1; clone_size: NA; cdr3_aa: CASSIGTGPYQETQYF; cdr3_nt: TGCGCCAGCAGCATTGGGACAGGGCCTTACCAAGAGACCCAGTACTTC
j_call: TRBJ2-7; v_call: TRBV11-3; d_call: NA; clone_size: NA; cdr3_aa: CASSSWELYEQSF; cdr3_nt: TGTGCCAGCAGCTCCTGGGAGCTCTACGAGCAGTCGTTC
j_call: TRBJ1-1; v_call: TRBV18; d_call: NA; clone_size: once; cdr3_aa: CASSPRQSEAFF; cdr3_nt: TGTGCCAGCTCACCTAGACAATCTGAAGCTTTCTTT
j_call: TRBJ2-5; v_call: TRBV20-1; d_call: TRBD1; clone_size: NA; cdr3_aa: CSASGQGVDQETQYF; cdr3_nt: TGCAGTGCTAGTGGGCAGGGGGTGGACCAAGAGACCCAGTACTTC
j_call: TRBJ2-7; v_call: TRBV28; d_call: NA; clone_size: NA; cdr3_aa: CASCSAEMRRSYEQYF; cdr3_nt: TGTGCCAGCTGTTCAGCTGAGATGCGGAGGTCCTACGAGCAGTACTTC
j_call: TRBJ2-7; v_call: TRBV28; d_call: TRBD1; clone_size: few; cdr3_aa: CASTLTGAYEQYF; cdr3_nt: TGTGCCAGCACCCTGACAGGGGCCTACGAGCAGTACTTC
j_call: TRBJ2-7; v_call: TRBV20-1; d_call: NA; clone_size: NA; cdr3_aa: CSATLRVRSYEQYF; cdr3_nt: TGCAGTGCTACCCTCCGGGTCCGCTCCTACGAGCAGTACTTC
j_call: TRBJ1-1; v_call: TRBV6-1; d_call: NA; clone_size: large; cdr3_aa: CASKRAGPTNTEAFF; cdr3_nt: TGTGCCAGCAAGCGAGCGGGACCCACGAACACTGAAGCTTTCTTT
j_call: TRBJ1-2; v_call: TRBV20-1; d_call: TRBD1; clone_size: NA; cdr3_aa: CSADPGTGNYGYTF; cdr3_nt: TGCAGTGCTGACCCTGGGACAGGGAACTATGGCTACACCTTC
j_call: TRBJ2-5; v_call: TRBV6-2/TRBV6-3; d_call: NA; clone_size: NA; cdr3_aa: CASSYFRGAQETQYF; cdr3_nt: TGTGCCAGCAGCTACTTTCGGGGGGCCCAAGAGACCCAGTACTTC
j_call: TRBJ1-2; v_call: TRBV24-1; d_call: TRBD1; clone_size: few; cdr3_aa: CATSDAVTGVGYTF; cdr3_nt: TGTGCCACCAGTGACGCCGTGACAGGGGTCGGCTACACCTTC
j_call: TRBJ1-1; v_call: TRBV6-1; d_call: NA; clone_size: large; cdr3_aa: CASRTRGRATEAFF; cdr3_nt: TGTGCCAGCAGAACTAGGGGGAGAGCCACTGAAGCTTTCTTT
j_call: TRBJ1-2; v_call: TRBV27; d_call: NA; clone_size: few; cdr3_aa: CASTPTRDPGLYGYTF; cdr3_nt: TGTGCCAGCACCCCGACTCGGGACCCCGGGCTATATGGCTACACCTTC
j_call: TRBJ2-7; v_call: TRBV20-1; d_call: NA; clone_size: NA; cdr3_aa: CSPQGGEQYF; cdr3_nt: TGCAGCCCCCAGGGGGGGGAGCAGTACTTC
j_call: TRBJ1-1; v_call: TRBV5-8; d_call: NA; clone_size: few; cdr3_aa: CASSLGGHRNTEAFF; cdr3_nt: TGTGCCAGCAGCTTGGGAGGGCACAGGAACACTGAAGCTTTCTTT
j_call: TRBJ2-7; v_call: TRBV7-9; d_call: NA; clone_size: few; cdr3_aa: CASSLVGESYEQYF; cdr3_nt: TGTGCCAGCAGCTTAGTGGGCGAATCCTACGAGCAGTACTTC
j_call: TRBJ2-1; v_call: TRBV6-5; d_call: TRBD1; clone_size: NA; cdr3_aa: CASSFTTQGADFNEQFF; cdr3_nt: TGTGCCAGCAGTTTCACTACGCAGGGGGCTGACTTCAATGAGCAGTTCTTC
j_call: TRBJ1-4; v_call: TRBV7-9; d_call: NA; clone_size: NA; cdr3_aa: CASSFQDPEKLFF; cdr3_nt: TGTGCCAGCAGCTTCCAAGACCCCGAAAAACTGTTTTTT
j_call: TRBJ1-1; v_call: TRBV6-1; d_call: NA; clone_size: NA; cdr3_aa: CASSGFGAIGNTEAFF; cdr3_nt: TGTGCCAGCAGTGGTTTTGGGGCGATAGGAAACACTGAAGCTTTCTTT
j_call: TRBJ2-7; v_call: TRBV28; d_call: NA; clone_size: few; cdr3_aa: CASRPGRGYEQYF; cdr3_nt: TGTGCCAGCAGACCGGGACGAGGATACGAGCAGTACTTC
j_call: TRBJ1-2; v_call: TRBV6-1; d_call: NA; clone_size: few; cdr3_aa: CASSSTWPGNYGYTF; cdr3_nt: TGTGCCAGCAGTTCTACCTGGCCCGGGAACTATGGCTACACCTTC